These T cell receptor beta chains were read from a single sample in a study of blood T cell repertoires in COVID-19. Sequenced by immunoSEQ multiplex PCR; TCRdb stores in-frame clones only, minus some. The table includes about 190,000 clones, approximately 86% detected once. The specimen sequenced was peripheral blood. Receptors originate from a young woman with active or convalescent COVID-19. Both conserved end residues are part of each CDR3. D genes are given only for firm matches. Only part of the rows carry a size: once, few, many, or a class if the clone is expanded.

size: -; D: TRBD1; V: TRBV6-5; J: TRBJ1-5; CDR3: CASILTGSGQPQHF; DNA: TGTGCCAGCATTTTGACAGGGTCAGGTCAGCCCCAGCATTTT
size: once; D: TRBD2; V: TRBV28; J: TRBJ2-3; CDR3: CASRRLAGGPYTQYF; DNA: TGTGCCAGCAGGCGACTAGCGGGAGGGCCCTATACGCAGTATTTT
size: -; D: -; V: TRBV19; J: TRBJ1-2; CDR3: CASSIGAGTLTYYGYTF; DNA: TGTGCCAGTAGTATAGGGGCCGGGACATTGACCTACTATGGCTACACCTTC
size: once; D: -; V: TRBV29-1; J: TRBJ1-1; CDR3: CSVLERTNTEAFF; DNA: TGCAGCGTTCTAGAGAGAACTAACACTGAAGCTTTCTTT
size: once; D: -; V: TRBV27; J: TRBJ1-2; CDR3: CASSSPLRSYGYTF; DNA: TGTGCCAGCAGTTCCCCCCTCAGGTCCTATGGCTACACCTTC
size: -; D: -; V: TRBV4-1; J: TRBJ1-3; CDR3: CASSQGELSGNTIYF; DNA: TGCGCCAGCAGCCAAGGCGAGCTCTCTGGAAACACCATATATTTT
size: -; D: -; V: TRBV19; J: TRBJ2-1; CDR3: CASSIRAGTYNEQFF; DNA: TGTGCCAGTAGTATAAGGGCGGGAACCTACAATGAGCAGTTCTTC
size: -; D: TRBD1; V: TRBV5-4; J: TRBJ1-2; CDR3: CASSSGTGDDYTF; DNA: TGTGCCAGCAGTTCCGGGACAGGGGATGACTACACCTTC
size: once; D: -; V: TRBV23-1; J: TRBJ1-1; CDR3: CASSQSIRGDMNTEAFF; DNA: TGCGCCAGCAGTCAATCGATCAGGGGCGATATGAACACTGAAGCTTTCTTT
size: -; D: -; V: TRBV10-2; J: TRBJ1-5; CDR3: CASSLQGGQPQHF; DNA: TGCGCCAGCAGCCTACAGGGAGGGCAGCCCCAGCATTTT
size: -; D: -; V: TRBV11-3; J: TRBJ1-1; CDR3: CASSQGDGEAFF; DNA: TGTGCCAGCAGTCAAGGAGACGGTGAAGCTTTCTTT
size: -; D: TRBD1; V: TRBV9; J: TRBJ2-1; CDR3: CASSVRWGTGVNYNEQFF; DNA: TGTGCCAGCAGCGTAAGGTGGGGGACAGGGGTTAATTACAATGAGCAGTTCTTC
size: once; D: TRBD1; V: TRBV18; J: TRBJ2-2; CDR3: CASSLHRQGANTGELFF; DNA: TGTGCCAGCTCACTACACAGACAGGGGGCGAACACCGGGGAGCTGTTTTTT
size: -; D: TRBD1; V: TRBV6-6; J: TRBJ1-2; CDR3: CASSFPGQNYGYTF; DNA: TGTGCCAGCAGTTTTCCGGGACAGAACTATGGCTACACCTTC
size: -; D: TRBD1; V: TRBV10-1; J: TRBJ1-2; CDR3: CASSDKTGLVPYGYTF; DNA: TGCGCCAGCAGTGATAAGACAGGGTTAGTCCCTTATGGCTACACCTTC
size: few; D: -; V: TRBV12-3/TRBV12-4; J: TRBJ1-1; CDR3: CASSFTGNTEAFF; DNA: TGTGCCAGCAGTTTTACGGGGAACACTGAAGCTTTCTTT
size: -; D: -; V: TRBV5-5; J: TRBJ1-2; CDR3: CASSFNIDGYTF; DNA: TGTGCCAGCAGCTTTAACATCGATGGCTACACCTTC
size: -; D: -; V: TRBV25-1; J: TRBJ1-1; CDR3: CASSDSVSTEAFF; DNA: TGTGCCAGCAGTGATAGTGTTTCCACTGAAGCTTTCTTT
size: -; D: -; V: TRBV19; J: TRBJ1-4; CDR3: CASSMMDPREKKLFF; DNA: TGTGCCAGTAGTATGATGGACCCCCGGGAAAAAAAACTGTTTTTT
size: -; D: -; V: TRBV11-2; J: TRBJ2-2; CDR3: CASRFNRATGELFF; DNA: TGTGCCAGCAGATTCAACAGGGCCACCGGGGAGCTGTTTTTT
size: -; D: TRBD2; V: TRBV28; J: TRBJ2-2; CDR3: CASSSRSGYTSGRTGELFF; DNA: TGTGCCAGCAGTTCTCGGTCAGGGTACACTAGCGGGAGAACCGGGGAGCTGTTTTTT
size: -; D: -; V: TRBV12-5; J: TRBJ2-5; CDR3: CASGLGHSQETQYF; DNA: TGTGCTAGTGGTCTGGGACATTCCCAAGAGACCCAGTACTTC